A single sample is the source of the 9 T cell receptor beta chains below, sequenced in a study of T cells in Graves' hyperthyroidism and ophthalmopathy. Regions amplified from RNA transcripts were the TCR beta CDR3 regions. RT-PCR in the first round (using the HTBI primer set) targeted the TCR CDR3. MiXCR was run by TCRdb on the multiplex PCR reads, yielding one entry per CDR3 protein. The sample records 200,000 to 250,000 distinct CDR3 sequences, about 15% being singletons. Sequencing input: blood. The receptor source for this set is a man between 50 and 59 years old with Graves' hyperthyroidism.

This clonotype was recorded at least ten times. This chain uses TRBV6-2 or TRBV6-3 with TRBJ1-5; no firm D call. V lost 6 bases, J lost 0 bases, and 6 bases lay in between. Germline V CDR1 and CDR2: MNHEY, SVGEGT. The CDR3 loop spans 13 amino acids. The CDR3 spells CASRDDSNQPQHF. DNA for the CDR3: TGTGCCAGCAGGGATGATAGCAATCAGCCCCAGCATTTT.

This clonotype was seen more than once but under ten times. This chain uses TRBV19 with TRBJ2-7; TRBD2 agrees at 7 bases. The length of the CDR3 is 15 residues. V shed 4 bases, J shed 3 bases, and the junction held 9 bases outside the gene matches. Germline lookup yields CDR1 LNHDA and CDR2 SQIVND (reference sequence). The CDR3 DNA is TGTGCCAGTAGTAAGTTGGCGGGAGCGGGCTACGAGCAGTACTTC. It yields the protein CASSKLAGAGYEQYF.

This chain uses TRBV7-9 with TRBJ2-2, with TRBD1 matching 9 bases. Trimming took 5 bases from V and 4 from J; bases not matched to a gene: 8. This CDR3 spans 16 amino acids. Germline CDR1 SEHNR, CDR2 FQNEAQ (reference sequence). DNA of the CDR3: TGTGCCAGCAGCCCCAGAACAGGGGGCACCACCGGGGAGCTGTTTTTT. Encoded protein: CASSPRTGGTTGELFF.

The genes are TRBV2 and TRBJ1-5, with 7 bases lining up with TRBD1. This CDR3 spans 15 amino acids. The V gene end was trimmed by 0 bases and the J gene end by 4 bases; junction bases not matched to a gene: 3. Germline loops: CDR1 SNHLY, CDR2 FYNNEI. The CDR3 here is CASSEAGGINQPQHF. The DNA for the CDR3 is TGTGCCAGCAGTGAAGCAGGGGGCATTAATCAGCCCCAGCATTTT.

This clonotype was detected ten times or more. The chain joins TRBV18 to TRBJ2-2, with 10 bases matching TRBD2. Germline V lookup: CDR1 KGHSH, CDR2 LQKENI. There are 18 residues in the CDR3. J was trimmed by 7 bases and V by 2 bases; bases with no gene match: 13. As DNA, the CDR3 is TGTGCCAGCTCACCAAACCCGAGCCTAGCGGGAGTCGGCGGGGAGCTGTTTTTT. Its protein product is CASSPNPSLAGVGGELFF.

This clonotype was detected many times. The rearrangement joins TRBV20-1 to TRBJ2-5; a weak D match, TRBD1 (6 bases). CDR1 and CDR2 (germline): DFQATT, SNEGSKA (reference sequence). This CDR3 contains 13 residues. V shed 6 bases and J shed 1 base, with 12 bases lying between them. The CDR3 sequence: CSALQGIQETQYF. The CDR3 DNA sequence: TGCAGTGCCCTTCAGGGGATCCAAGAGACCCAGTACTTC.

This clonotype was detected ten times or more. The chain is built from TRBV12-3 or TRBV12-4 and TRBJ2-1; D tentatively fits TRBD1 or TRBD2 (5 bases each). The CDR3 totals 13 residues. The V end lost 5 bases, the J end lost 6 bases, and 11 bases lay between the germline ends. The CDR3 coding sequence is TGTGCCAGCAGTCCGCTTGGGGGCAATGAGCAGTTCTTC. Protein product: CASSPLGGNEQFF.

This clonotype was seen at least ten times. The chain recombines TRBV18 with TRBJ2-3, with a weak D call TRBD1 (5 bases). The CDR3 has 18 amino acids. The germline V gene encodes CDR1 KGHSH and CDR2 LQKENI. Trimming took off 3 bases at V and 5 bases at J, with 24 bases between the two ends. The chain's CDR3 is CASSPRVIGPDSGDTQYF. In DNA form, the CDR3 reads TGTGCCAGCTCACCCCGGGTAATTGGGCCTGACAGTGGAGATACGCAGTATTTT.

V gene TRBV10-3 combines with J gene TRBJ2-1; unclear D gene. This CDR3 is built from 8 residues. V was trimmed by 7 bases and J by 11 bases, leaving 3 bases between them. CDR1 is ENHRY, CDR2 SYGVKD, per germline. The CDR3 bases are TGTGCCATCATTAAGCAGTTCTTC. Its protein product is CAIIKQFF.